This T cell receptor beta chain emerged from a study of cytomegalovirus exposure and HLA in healthy donors. Study summary: Genetic ancestry analysis placed about 84% of the 350 to 500 donors that were genotyped in the Caucasian-associated cluster. Whole-study results and caveats: When the data were analyzed later, several of the most significant clusters appeared to be linked to common viral pathogens.

The donors (healthy individuals) were bone marrow donors. Although they were nominally healthy when sampled, donors likely had unrecorded immune exposures. PCR employed 60 Vbeta and 13 Jbeta primers. Assay: immunoSEQ multiplex PCR; the TCRdb copy retains only in-frame clones and omits some. The sample contains around 170,000 clones, 82% of which appear only once. This clone was seen a handful of times. Its antigen is still unknown. The sequence was collected from a man between 40 and 49 years old in good health and CMV-seronegative. Sequencing was done on a sample of PBMCs.

CDR3 sequence reads: CASRHLGGRNTGELFF. CDR3 DNA sequence: TGTGCCAGCAGGCACCTCGGGGGGCGGAACACCGGGGAGCTGTTTTTT. The V gene is TRBV7-9, the J gene TRBJ2-2, with D possibly being TRBD2 (7 bases). The CDR3 has 16 residues. Germline values: CDR1 SEHNR, CDR2 FQNEAQ (reference sequence). Trimming shortened V by 6 bases and J by 1 base, and 15 bases separated the two germline ends.